The rows below give T cell receptor beta chains drawn from one sample of a study of T cells after yellow fever vaccination. TCRdb redid the calling of the 5' RACE reads with MiXCR, one entry per CDR3 protein. The repertoire includes under 550,000 distinct CDR3 sequences, 21% of them detected once, and roughly 16% sits in the top ten. This sample comprised PBMCs, obtained roughly 20 days after the first yellow fever vaccination. The receptors come from a man aged 18-30 years who received the YFV17D yellow fever vaccine. Each CDR3 is given with its conserved first and last residue. A D gene is named only where the DNA matches it firmly. Size is omitted from some rows. Given values are once, few, many or a class for expanded clones.

D	V	size	J	CDR3	DNA
.	TRBV20-1	few	TRBJ1-1	CSAPRQVNTEAFF	TGCAGTGCTCCTCGACAGGTGAACACTGAAGCTTTCTTT
.	TRBV20-1	many	TRBJ2-5	CSARQGETQYF	TGCAGTGCTAGACAGGGAGAGACCCAGTACTTC
.	TRBV20-1	few	TRBJ1-2	CSARDSYYGYTF	TGCAGTGCTAGGGACTCCTACTATGGCTACACCTTC
.	TRBV20-1	many	TRBJ1-2	CSASRRDYGYTF	TGCAGTGCTAGTCGGAGGGATTATGGCTACACCTTC
TRBD1	TRBV6-1	.	TRBJ1-2	CASSLDRAAYGYTF	TGTGCCAGCAGTCTGGACAGGGCAGCCTACGGCTACACCTTC
.	TRBV5-1	.	TRBJ1-6	CASSPKFDSPLHF	TGCGCCAGCAGCCCAAAGTTTGATTCACCCCTCCACTTT
.	TRBV5-1	many	TRBJ2-3	CASSLVMGTDTQYF	TGCGCCAGCAGCTTGGTTATGGGCACAGATACGCAGTATTTT
.	TRBV12-3/TRBV12-4	.	TRBJ1-2	CASSRWGYGYTF	TGTGCCAGCAGTCGGTGGGGGTATGGCTACACCTTC
.	TRBV9	.	TRBJ2-5	CASSAFPGDKGETQYF	TGTGCCAGCAGCGCTTTCCCGGGAGATAAAGGGGAGACCCAGTACTTC
.	TRBV5-1	many	TRBJ1-3	CASSLHSGNTIYF	TGCGCCAGCAGCTTGCACTCTGGAAACACCATATATTTT
.	TRBV14	few	TRBJ2-5	CASSQPGIETQYF	TGTGCCAGCAGCCAGCCTGGAATAGAGACCCAGTACTTC
TRBD1	TRBV27	few	TRBJ1-1	CASGDRAKLTEAFF	TGTGCCAGCGGGGACAGGGCAAAACTCACTGAAGCTTTCTTT